This T cell receptor (beta chain) was observed in a study of regulatory T cells in long-lasting Graves disease. Study information: Graves' patients with a new diagnosis had received antithyroid drugs under 3 months.

Only a few counts were recorded for this clonotype. Its antigen is still unknown. V was cut by 3 bases and J by 5 bases, with 19 bases left in between. The CDR3 has 16 residues. Germline CDR1 reads LNHDA; CDR2 reads SQIVND (reference sequence). Indicated time point: newly diagnosed GD, antithyroid drugs for less than 3 months. The TCR library was prepared using RNA isolated from PBMCs. Recruitment took place at an endocrinology department in Xi'an, China. Library construction for TCR beta used iRepertoire HTBI primers and Arm-PCR of CDR3 regions. TCRdb independently ran MiXCR on the multiplex PCR reads; one entry per CDR3 protein. The sample has about 620,000 distinct CDR3 sequences; under 20% are singletons. Study-wide points: Persistent patients had a count of shared public clonotypes (approximately 2,700) that exceeded that of new patients (about 870).

These same records also appear under a second study, on T cells in Graves' hyperthyroidism and ophthalmopathy. That study adds: Model predictions of ophthalmopathy came a median around 6.5 months before onset.

This sequence joins TRBV19 and TRBJ2-5, with D possibly TRBD1 on 7 matching bases. The origin of this receptor is a woman in her 30s with Graves disease. The material sequenced was peripheral blood mononuclear cells (PBMCs), taken at new diagnosis, from a patient treated with antithyroid drugs. CDR3 bases: TGTGCCAGTAGTATGGGCGGGACAGTGGGAAAGGAGACCCAGTACTTC. This gives the protein CASSMGGTVGKETQYF. The full variable domain, completed using reference TRBV19 and TRBJ2-5, is DGGITQSPKYLFRKEGQNVTLSCEQNLNHDAMYWYRQDPGQGLRLIYYSQIVNDFQKGDIAEGYSVSREKKESFPLTVTSAQKNPTAFYLCASSMGGTVGKETQYFGPGTRLLVL.